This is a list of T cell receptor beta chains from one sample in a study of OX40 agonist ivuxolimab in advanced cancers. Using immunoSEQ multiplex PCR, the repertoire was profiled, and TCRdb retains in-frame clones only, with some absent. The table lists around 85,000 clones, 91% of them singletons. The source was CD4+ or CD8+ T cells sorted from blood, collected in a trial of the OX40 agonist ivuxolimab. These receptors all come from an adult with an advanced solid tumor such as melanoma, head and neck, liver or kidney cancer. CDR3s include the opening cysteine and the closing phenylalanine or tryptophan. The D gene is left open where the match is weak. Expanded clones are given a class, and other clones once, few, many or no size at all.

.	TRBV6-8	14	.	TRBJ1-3	TGTGCCAGCAGTACGGGGCTCCCTGGAAACACCATATATTTT	CASSTGLPGNTIYF
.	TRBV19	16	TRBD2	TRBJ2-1	TGTGCCAGTAGTAGAACAGCGGGGGGATCCTACAATGAGCAGTTCTTC	CASSRTAGGSYNEQFF
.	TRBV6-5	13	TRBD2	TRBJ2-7	TGTGCCAGCAGTTACTCGTGGGAGGGCGAGCAGTACTTC	CASSYSWEGEQYF
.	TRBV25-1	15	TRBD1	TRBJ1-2	TGTGCCAGCAGTGGGGGACAGGGGGCGATCTATGGCTACACCTTC	CASSGGQGAIYGYTF
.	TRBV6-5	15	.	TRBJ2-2	TGTGCCAGCAGCACCCAAACAGGGTACACCGGGGAGCTGTTTTTT	CASSTQTGYTGELFF
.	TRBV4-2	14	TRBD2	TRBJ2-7	TGTGCCAGCAGCCAAGGGACTAGCAAGGGCGAGCAGTACTTC	CASSQGTSKGEQYF
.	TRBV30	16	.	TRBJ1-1	TGTGCCTGGACCAAAACTATAGAACAGGGCGGGACTGAAGCTTTCTTT	CAWTKTIEQGGTEAFF
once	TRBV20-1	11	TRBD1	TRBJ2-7	TGCAGTGCCAACCCAGGGGGCGAGCAGTACTTC	CSANPGGEQYF
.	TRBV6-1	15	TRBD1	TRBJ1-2	TGTGCCAGCAGTTCTACAGGGGGCGCCTACTATGGCTACACCTTC	CASSSTGGAYYGYTF
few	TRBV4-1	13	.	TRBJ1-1	TGCGCCAGCAGCCAAGAGTGGAACACTGAAGCTTTCTTT	CASSQEWNTEAFF
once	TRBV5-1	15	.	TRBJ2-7	TGCGCCAGCAGCTTGACCCCGACGGGGATCGACGAGCAGTACTTC	CASSLTPTGIDEQYF
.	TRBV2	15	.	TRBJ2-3	TGTGCCAGCAGTGAACTTTGGGGCTTCACAGATACGCAGTATTTT	CASSELWGFTDTQYF
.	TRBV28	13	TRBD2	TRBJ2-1	TGTGCCAGCAGCCTAACTAGCGACGGTGAGCAGTTCTTC	CASSLTSDGEQFF
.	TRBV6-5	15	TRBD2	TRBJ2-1	TGTGCCAGCAGTTATCCGCGGGAGGGCCAGAATGAGCAGTTCTTC	CASSYPREGQNEQFF
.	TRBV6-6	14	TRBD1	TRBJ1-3	TGTGCCAGCACAGGGGGACTGATTGGAAACACCATATATTTT	CASTGGLIGNTIYF
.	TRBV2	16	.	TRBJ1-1	TGTGCCAGCAGTGAAAGTCTATATGGGGGGCGGACTGAAGCTTTCTTT	CASSESLYGGRTEAFF
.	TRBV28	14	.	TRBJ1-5	TGTGCCAGCAGAGAGGTCCAACTTAATCAGCCCCAGCATTTT	CASREVQLNQPQHF
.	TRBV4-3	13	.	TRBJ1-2	TGCGCCAGCAGCCAAGAACAGGGCTATGGCTACACCTTC	CASSQEQGYGYTF
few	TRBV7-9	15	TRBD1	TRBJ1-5	TGTGCCAGCAGCATAGAGGGGGCCAGCAATCAGCCCCAGCATTTT	CASSIEGASNQPQHF
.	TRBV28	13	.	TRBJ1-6	TGTGCCACGATCCGCTCCTATAATTCACCCCTCCACTTT	CATIRSYNSPLHF
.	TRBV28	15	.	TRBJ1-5	TGTGCCACCCGGGGCCAGTTAGGGGGTAATCAGCCCCAGCATTTT	CATRGQLGGNQPQHF
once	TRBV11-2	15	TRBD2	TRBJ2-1	TGTGCCAGCAGCTCAGCGGGGGGGACCTACAATGAGCAGTTCTTC	CASSSAGGTYNEQFF
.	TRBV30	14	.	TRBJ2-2	TGTGCCTGGAGTCCGGGGATGAACACCGGGGAGCTGTTTTTT	CAWSPGMNTGELFF
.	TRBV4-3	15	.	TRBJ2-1	TGCGCCAGCAGCCAACTAGCGCACTCCTACAATGAGCAGTTCTTC	CASSQLAHSYNEQFF
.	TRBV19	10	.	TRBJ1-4	TGTGCCAGTAGGGCTGAAAAACTGTTTTTT	CASRAEKLFF
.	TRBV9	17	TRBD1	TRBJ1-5	TGTGCCAGCAGCCCTTACCGGGACAGGGTGGTCAATCAGCCCCAGCATTTT	CASSPYRDRVVNQPQHF
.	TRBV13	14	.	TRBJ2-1	TGTGCCAGCAGCTTAGTGCTGGAGGACAATGAGCAGTTCTTC	CASSLVLEDNEQFF